This T cell receptor (beta chain) is drawn from a study of TIL therapy for anti-PD-1-resistant metastatic lung cancer. Study as a whole: Median patient age was 54, ranging roughly 35-75 years. Most patients had lung adenocarcinoma; a few tumors were EGFR-mutant, two ALK-rearranged; half smoked currently or formerly. Tumors carried a median roughly 1.5 non-synonymous mutations per megabase.

This CDR3 is built from 15 residues. Germline values: CDR1 MDHEN, CDR2 SYDVKM. The V gene lost 6 bases and the J gene lost 5 bases, with 16 bases spanning the gap. This was the immunoSEQ v3 assay. Survey-level samples got approximately 1.8 million read pairs; deep-level samples got roughly 5-6.5 million. Libraries were prepared by immunoSEQ multiplex PCR; TCRdb keeps only in-frame clonotypes and omits some of them. Of about 46,000 clones listed, 65% to 90% were seen once; the top ten hold about 5%. Described time point: pre-treatment sample, taken before nivolumab and TIL therapy. The source was blood, collected at baseline. The TCR comes from a person aged 25 to 79 with non-small cell lung cancer. V and J are TRBV28 and TRBJ2-2, with a weak D call TRBD1 (5 bases). The CDR3 is CASSLGQALTGELFF. As DNA, the CDR3 is TGTGCCAGCAGCCTGGGGCAGGCCCTGACCGGGGAGCTGTTTTTT. The whole variable domain, remainder taken from reference TRBV28 and TRBJ2-2, is DVKVTQSSRYLVKRTGEKVFLECVQDMDHENMFWYRQDPGLGLRLIYFSYDVKMKEKGDIPEGYSVSREKKERFSLILESASTNQTSMYLCASSLGQALTGELFFGEGSRLTVL.